The clone carrying this TCR beta chain was seen only a few times. The sample originates from a study of T cells after yellow fever vaccination. The CDR3 extends over 14 amino acids. The germline V gene has CDR1 LNHDA and CDR2 SQIVND (reference sequence). V lost 7 bases, J lost 6 bases, and 5 bases stayed unmatched. TCRdb re-derived calls from the 5' RACE reads in MiXCR, one entry per CDR3 protein. In the table there are 500,000 to 650,000 distinct CDR3 sequences, roughly an eighth of which are singletons. The V gene is TRBV19, the J gene TRBJ2-3, with 12 positions matching TRBD2. The receptor comes from a man aged 30-40 years who received the YFV17D yellow fever vaccine. Here the sequenced sample was PBMCs, taken on the day of the yellow fever booster vaccination. CDR3 in DNA: TGTGCCAGTACCCCTAGCGGGAGGGACGATACGCAGTATTTT. Residues: CASTPSGRDDTQYF.